The 10 T cell receptor beta chains presented below share a single source sample, sequenced in a study of shared clonotypes between healthy human individuals. TCRdb keeps only in-frame clones here, not all; method: immunoSEQ multiplex PCR. There are about 2.4 million clones in the sample; under 95% occur only once, and 0.35% to 0.45% lies in the top ten. Sequencing was performed on naive CD4+ T cells from PBMCs. The subset denotes: CD45RA+ positively selected. The receptor source for this set is a man in his late teens or twenties in good health. Some clones in this sample may be carry-over from other donors' samples.

The chain is built from TRBV7-2 and TRBJ2-5; 12 nucleotides align to TRBD2. V lost 5 bases, J lost 13 bases, and 14 bases stayed unmatched. CDR1 and CDR2 (germline): SGHTA, FQGNSA. The CDR3 totals 15 residues. CDR3 in amino acids: CASSTTPELAGGRYF. CDR3 coding DNA: TGTGCCAGCAGCACAACGCCCGAACTAGCGGGAGGCCGGTACTTC.

The genes are TRBV11-2 and TRBJ2-1; 10 positions agree with TRBD2. The J segment lost 7 bases and the V segment lost 5 bases, leaving 8 bases of the junction unmatched. Germline V lookup: CDR1 SGHAT, CDR2 FQNNGV. The CDR3 is made up of 15 amino acids. In DNA form, the CDR3 reads TGTGCCAGCAGCGTTATAGCGGGAGGTGTTAATGAGCAGTTCTTC. Amino acid sequence: CASSVIAGGVNEQFF.

The V call is TRBV5-1, the J call TRBJ2-2, with D unresolved. Per the germline V gene, CDR1 is SGHRS and CDR2 is YFSETQ. The CDR3 totals 15 residues. V was clipped by 1 base and J by 5 bases, with 12 bases between them. This chain's CDR3 is CASSLLPGETGELFF. The CDR3 region has the DNA TGCGCCAGCAGCTTGCTTCCTGGGGAAACCGGGGAGCTGTTTTTT.

The CDR3 nucleotides are TGTGCCAGCAGCCTTAGCGGGGCTCTTCCCTACAATGAGCAGTTCTTC. This encodes CASSLSGALPYNEQFF. The V call is TRBV5-6, the J call TRBJ2-1, with 8 bases aligning to TRBD2. This CDR3 contains 16 residues. Trimming at V came to 4 bases and at J to 2 bases, leaving 8 bases not matched to a gene. Germline assignment: CDR1 SGHDT and CDR2 YYEEEE.

The chain combines TRBV5-1 with TRBJ2-3; D gene uncertain. CDR3 size: 14 residues. CDR1 and CDR2 (germline): SGHRS, YFSETQ. V lost 4 bases to trimming and J lost 0 bases, with 9 bases between them. CDR3 residues: CASSLTTSTDTQYF. The CDR3 region has the DNA TGCGCCAGCAGCCTCACCACTAGCACAGATACGCAGTATTTT. The whole variable domain, remainder taken from reference TRBV5-1 and TRBJ2-3, is KAGVTQTPRYLIKTRGQQVTLSCSPISGHRSVSWYQQTPGQGLQFLFEYFSETQRNKGNFPGRFSGRQFSNSRSEMNVSTLELGDSALYLCASSLTTSTDTQYFGPGTRLTVL.

The gene calls are TRBV28 and TRBJ2-2; 8 nucleotides match TRBD1. Trimming took 7 bases from V and 1 from J; bases not matched to a gene: 5. CDR3 size: 15 residues. Germline V gene sequence: CDR1 MDHEN, CDR2 SYDVKM. CDR3 nucleotides: TGTGCCAGCACCCGGACAGGGTTGAACACCGGGGAGCTGTTTTTT. It yields the protein CASTRTGLNTGELFF. Complete variable domain (other parts from reference TRBV28 and TRBJ2-2): DVKVTQSSRYLVKRTGEKVFLECVQDMDHENMFWYRQDPGLGLRLIYFSYDVKMKEKGDIPEGYSVSREKKERFSLILESASTNQTSMYLCASTRTGLNTGELFFGEGSRLTVL.

V is TRBV14 and J is TRBJ2-3; D remains ambiguous. CDR1 is SGHDN and CDR2 is FVKESK in the germline V gene. CDR3 length equals 14 residues. Trimming removed 2 bases at V and 4 bases at J, with 10 bases between. The DNA of the CDR3 is TGTGCCAGCAGCCAATCGAGAGGTGCAGATACGCAGTATTTT. It translates to CASSQSRGADTQYF.

This chain connects TRBV4-1 to TRBJ2-3; TRBD2 matches at 12 bases. V shed 6 bases and J 2 bases; nucleotides not matched to a gene: 3. The length of the CDR3 is 15 residues. Germline V gene lookup returns CDR1 MGHRA and CDR2 YSYEKL. The CDR3 DNA reads TGCGCCAGCAGTACTAGCGGGAGGTACACAGATACGCAGTATTTT. Translated, it gives CASSTSGRYTDTQYF.

J is TRBJ2-2 and V is TRBV15; TRBD2 agrees at 12 bases. The junction had 5 bases not matched to a gene; V was cut back by 4 bases and J by 5 bases. The germline V gene has CDR1 LNHNV and CDR2 YYDKDF (reference sequence). This CDR3 is built from 16 residues. CDR3 loop: CATSKGTSGPTGELFF. CDR3 nucleotides: TGTGCCACCAGCAAAGGGACTAGCGGGCCAACCGGGGAGCTGTTTTTT.

The genes are TRBV6-6 and TRBJ1-5; TRBD1 agrees at 8 bases. Germline V gene data show CDR1 as MNHNY and CDR2 as SVGAGI (reference sequence). J gave up 3 bases and V 7 bases, and 8 bases lay outside the gene matches. This CDR3 is built from 15 residues. The CDR3 sequence is CASISRDRNNQPQHF. In DNA form, the CDR3 reads TGTGCCAGCATTTCCCGGGACAGGAACAATCAGCCCCAGCATTTT.